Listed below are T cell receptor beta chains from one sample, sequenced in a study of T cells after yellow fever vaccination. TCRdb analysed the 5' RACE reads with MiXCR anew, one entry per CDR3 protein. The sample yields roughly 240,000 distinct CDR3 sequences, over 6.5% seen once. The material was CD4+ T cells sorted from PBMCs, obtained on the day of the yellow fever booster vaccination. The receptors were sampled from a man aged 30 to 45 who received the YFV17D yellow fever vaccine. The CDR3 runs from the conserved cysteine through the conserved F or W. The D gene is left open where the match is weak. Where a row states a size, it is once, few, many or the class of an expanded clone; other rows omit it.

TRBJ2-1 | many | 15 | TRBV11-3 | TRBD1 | TGTGCCAGCAGCCGATCGACAGGGGGGATCAATGAGCAGTTCTTC | CASSRSTGGINEQFF
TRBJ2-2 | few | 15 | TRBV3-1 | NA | TGTGCCAGCAGCCAAGTCAGGGTAGTCGGCGGGGAGCTGTTTTTT | CASSQVRVVGGELFF
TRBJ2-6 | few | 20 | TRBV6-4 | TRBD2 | TGTGCCAGCAGTCAGATTTGGACTAGCGGGAGGGTGACTGGGGCCAACGTCCTGACTTTC | CASSQIWTSGRVTGANVLTF
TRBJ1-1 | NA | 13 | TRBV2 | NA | TGTGCCAGCAGTGAAATCGCGGAGACTGAAGCTTTCTTT | CASSEIAETEAFF
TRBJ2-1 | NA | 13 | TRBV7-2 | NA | TGTGCCAGCGCCCAGCGGTCCGGAGGAGAGCAGTTCTTC | CASAQRSGGEQFF
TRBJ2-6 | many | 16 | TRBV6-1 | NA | TGTGCCAGCAGGGAACCCTCGGCCGGCGGGGCCAACGTCCTGACTTTC | CASREPSAGGANVLTF
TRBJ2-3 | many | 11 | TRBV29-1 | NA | TGCAGCGTTCTCCGTCGGGATACGCAGTATTTT | CSVLRRDTQYF
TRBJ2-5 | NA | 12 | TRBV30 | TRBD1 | TGTGCCTGGGGACAGGGGGAAGAGACCCAGTACTTC | CAWGQGEETQYF
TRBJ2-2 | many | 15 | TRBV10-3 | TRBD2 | TGTGCCATCAGTCGACTAGCGGGAGGGGCCGGGGAGCTGTTTTTT | CAISRLAGGAGELFF
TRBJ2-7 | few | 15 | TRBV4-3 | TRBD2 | TGCGCCAGCAGCCAAAGACTAGCGGGTTCCTACGAGCAGTACTTC | CASSQRLAGSYEQYF
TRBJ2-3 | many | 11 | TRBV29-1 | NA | TGCAGCACAACCATCGCAGATACGCAGTATTTT | CSTTIADTQYF
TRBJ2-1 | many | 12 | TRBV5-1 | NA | TGCGCCAGCAGCATAGGGAGCGACAGCCGGTTCTTC | CASSIGSDSRFF
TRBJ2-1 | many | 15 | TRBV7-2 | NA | TGTGCCAGCAGCTTAGGAGGGTCGGCGGTCAATGAGCAGTTCTTC | CASSLGGSAVNEQFF
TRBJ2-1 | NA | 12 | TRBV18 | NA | TGTGCCAGCTCACCTCGTCGAGAAGAGCAGTTCTTC | CASSPRREEQFF
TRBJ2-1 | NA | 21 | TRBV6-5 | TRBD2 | TGTGCCAGCAGTTACCCGAAGATAACAGGGTCTAGCGGGAGCTCCTACAATGAGCAGTTCTTC | CASSYPKITGSSGSSYNEQFF
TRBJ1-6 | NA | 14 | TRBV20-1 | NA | TGCAGTGCTAGACTCGGACAGATGTATTCACCCCTCCACTTT | CSARLGQMYSPLHF
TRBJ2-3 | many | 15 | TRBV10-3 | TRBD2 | TGTGCCATCAGTGTAAGTACTAGCGGCACAGATACGCAGTATTTT | CAISVSTSGTDTQYF
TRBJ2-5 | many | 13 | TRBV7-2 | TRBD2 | TGTGCCAGCAGCGGGCTAGCGGGAGTTCCCCAGTACTTC | CASSGLAGVPQYF
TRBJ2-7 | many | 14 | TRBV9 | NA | TGTGCCAGCAGCGCGACGGGACAACAGCGCGAGCAGTACTTC | CASSATGQQREQYF
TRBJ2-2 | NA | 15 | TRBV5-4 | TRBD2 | TGTGCCAGCAGCCCACGGGCCCGGGAGGTCGGGGAGCTGTTTTTT | CASSPRAREVGELFF
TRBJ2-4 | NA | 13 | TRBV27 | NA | TGTGCCAGCAGTTTAGACTCAACAAACATTCAGTACTTC | CASSLDSTNIQYF
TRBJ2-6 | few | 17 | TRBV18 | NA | TGTGCCAGCTCACCACCGACGGGGAGCTCTGGGGCCAACGTCCTGACTTTC | CASSPPTGSSGANVLTF
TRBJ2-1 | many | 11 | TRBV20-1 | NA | TGCAGTGCTAGACTCGACAATGAGCAGTTCTTC | CSARLDNEQFF
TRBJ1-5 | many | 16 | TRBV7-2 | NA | TGTGCCAGCAGCTTAGGTTCGGTTCGGAGCAATCAGCCCCAGCATTTT | CASSLGSVRSNQPQHF
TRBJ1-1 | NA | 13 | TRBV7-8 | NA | TGTGCCAGCAGCCCCGGACAGCTCTGCTGGGCTTTCTTT | CASSPGQLCWAFF